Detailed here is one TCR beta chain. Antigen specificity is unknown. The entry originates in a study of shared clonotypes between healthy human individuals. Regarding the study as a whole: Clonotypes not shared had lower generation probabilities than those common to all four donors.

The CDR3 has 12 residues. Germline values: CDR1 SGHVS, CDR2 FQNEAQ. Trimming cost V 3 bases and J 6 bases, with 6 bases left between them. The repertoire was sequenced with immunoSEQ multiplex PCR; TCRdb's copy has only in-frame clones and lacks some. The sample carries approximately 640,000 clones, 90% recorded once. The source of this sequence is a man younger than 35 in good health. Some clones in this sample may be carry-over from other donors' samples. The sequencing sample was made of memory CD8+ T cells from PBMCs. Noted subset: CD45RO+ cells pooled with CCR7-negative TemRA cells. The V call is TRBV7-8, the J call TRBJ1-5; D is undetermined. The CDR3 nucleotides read TGTGCCAGCAGCTTTTGGGGTCAGCCCCAGCATTTT. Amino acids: CASSFWGQPQHF.